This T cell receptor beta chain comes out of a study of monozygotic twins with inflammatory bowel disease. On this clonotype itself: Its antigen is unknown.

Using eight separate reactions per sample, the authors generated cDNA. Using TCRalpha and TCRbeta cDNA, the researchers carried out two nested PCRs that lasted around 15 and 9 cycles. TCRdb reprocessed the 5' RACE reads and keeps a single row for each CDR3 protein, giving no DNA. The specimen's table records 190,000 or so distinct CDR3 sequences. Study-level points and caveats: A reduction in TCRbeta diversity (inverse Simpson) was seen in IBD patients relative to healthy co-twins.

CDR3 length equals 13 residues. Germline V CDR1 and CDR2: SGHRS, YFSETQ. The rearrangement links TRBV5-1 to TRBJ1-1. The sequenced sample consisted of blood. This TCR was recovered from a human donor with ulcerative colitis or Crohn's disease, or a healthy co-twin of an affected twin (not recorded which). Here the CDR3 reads CASSLAGSTEAFF.